This T cell receptor beta chain was recorded in a study of blood T cell repertoires in COVID-19 (dated by TCRdb to between 2020 and 2021). For context, the study as a whole: Samples covering the acute and convalescent phases of COVID-19 were provided by collaborators in the United States, Italy and Spain. The repertoires were released in a freely available public database intended as a resource for research on the immune response to SARS-CoV-2. Subjects who had been exposed to COVID-19, were actively infected with it, or had recovered from it provided the deeply sampled blood TCRbeta repertoires that made up the dataset. The prospective study material was composed of cDNA or gDNA derived from T cells, B-cell-depleted T cells, or PBMCs. HLA class I and class II types, where available, came from metadata supplied by the sample provider rather than from assay-based typing. Samples came from the ongoing ImmuneRACE study (first 160 participants) plus 1,254 subjects from 6 global collaborators. A de-identified subject ID, COVID-19 status, age in years and sex were almost always included in the sample metadata. Study-level results and caveats: Clinical and demographic metadata were provided uncurated, with the amount varying by source and participant.

Each collaborating institution followed its own protocols to collect whole blood in K2EDTA tubes. For TCRbeta analysis, collaborators shipped samples as frozen whole blood, isolated PBMCs, or DNA extracted from either of those sample types. This clone was recorded a few times. Its binding antigen is unknown. Per-base qualities were not stored, and no clone one base away is much larger. The immunoSEQ Assay, a bias-controlled multiplex PCR, was used to amplify TCRbeta CDR3 regions from genomic DNA. Per the source publication's procedure: The number of nucleated cells in each sample was estimated from the amplification of reference gene primers within the assay. Sequence reads were collapsed and filtered to measure the absolute abundance of every unique TCRbeta CDR3 rearrangement. For each sample, productive Simpson clonality was calculated as the square root of Simpson's diversity index across productive rearrangements. Held by TCRdb, this immuneACCESS table contains in-frame sequences only and omits some clones. Under half of the omission traces to an unresolved V gene where checked; the cause of the rest is unknown. The V and J calls and clone size are taken from that table; D and trimming were inferred from the DNA. The table for this sample lists about 9,000 clones; approximately 80% of them were counted only once. The biggest ten clones account for roughly a tenth of the sample.

The TCR comes from a human donor in a cohort sampled during active COVID-19. Sequenced material: peripheral blood.

The nucleotide sequence reads TGTGCCACCAGCAGAGATAGAACAGGTTCCCCCTCTGGGGCCAACGTCCTGACTTTC. Translated, it gives CATSRDRTGSPSGANVLTF. The rearrangement joined TRBV15 to TRBJ2-6; TRBD1 might be the D gene, on 5 matching bases. V was cut back by 0 bases and J by 0 bases, leaving a gap of 15 bases between them. The CDR3 runs 19 residues from the cysteine to the phenylalanine. Only the CDR3 part of the read is kept: 57 bases, read in frame from the first base. For CDR1 and CDR2, the germline V gene (reference sequence) lists LNHNV and YYDKDF.